The table lists the clone carrying this T cell receptor beta chain with a few counts. Its target is not known. This specimen comes from a study of cytomegalovirus exposure and HLA in healthy donors. Primers for the PCR totalled 60 Vbeta and 13 Jbeta. Produced via immunoSEQ multiplex PCR; TCRdb's table is partial and in-frame only. The sample gives over 70,000 clones, about 70% of which show up once; roughly 9.8% is in the top ten. General study results and limits: Sequencing likely generated an artifact that appeared as a cluster of highly shared sequence variants. Later analysis found that TCR beta chains associated with HLA were more clonally expanded than other, equally common chains. In vitro work confirmed that three CMV-associated chains recognize CMV antigens.

Germline CDR1 and CDR2: MRHNA and SNTAGT. Trimming took 0 bases from V and 6 from J; bases not matched to a gene: 0. CDR3 length: 15 amino acids. The sample taken for sequencing was PBMCs. This receptor was taken from a woman between 50 and 59 years old in good health and CMV-seropositive. The chain carries TRBV6-4 and TRBJ2-1, with TRBD2 identical over 12 bases. The chain's CDR3 is CASSDSTSGSNEQFF. The CDR3 DNA reads as TGTGCCAGCAGTGACTCGACTAGCGGGAGCAATGAGCAGTTCTTC.